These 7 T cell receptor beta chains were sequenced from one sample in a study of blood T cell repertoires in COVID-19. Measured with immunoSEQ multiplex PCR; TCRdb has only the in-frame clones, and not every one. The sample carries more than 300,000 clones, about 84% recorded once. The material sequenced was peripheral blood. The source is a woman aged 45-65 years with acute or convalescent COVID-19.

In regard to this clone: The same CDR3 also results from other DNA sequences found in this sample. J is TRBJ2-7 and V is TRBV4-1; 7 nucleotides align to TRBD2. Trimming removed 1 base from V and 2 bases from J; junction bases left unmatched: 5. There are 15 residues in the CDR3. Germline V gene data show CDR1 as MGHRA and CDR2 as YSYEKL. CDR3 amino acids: CASSQVRGGPYEQYF. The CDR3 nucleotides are TGCGCCAGCAGCCAAGTTAGGGGAGGGCCCTACGAGCAGTACTTC.

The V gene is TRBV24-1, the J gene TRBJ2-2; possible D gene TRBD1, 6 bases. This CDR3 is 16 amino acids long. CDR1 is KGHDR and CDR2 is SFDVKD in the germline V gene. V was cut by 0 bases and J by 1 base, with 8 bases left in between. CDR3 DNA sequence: TGTGCCACCAGTGATTTGATGGGACAGAACACCGGGGAGCTGTTTTTT. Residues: CATSDLMGQNTGELFF.

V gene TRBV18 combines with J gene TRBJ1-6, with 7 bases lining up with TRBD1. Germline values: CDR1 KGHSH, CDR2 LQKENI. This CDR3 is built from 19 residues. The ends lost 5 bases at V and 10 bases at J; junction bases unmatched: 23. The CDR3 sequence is CASSAAPGTVLGDGSPLHF. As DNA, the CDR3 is TGTGCCAGCTCAGCAGCACCCGGGACAGTATTGGGGGATGGCTCACCCCTCCACTTT.

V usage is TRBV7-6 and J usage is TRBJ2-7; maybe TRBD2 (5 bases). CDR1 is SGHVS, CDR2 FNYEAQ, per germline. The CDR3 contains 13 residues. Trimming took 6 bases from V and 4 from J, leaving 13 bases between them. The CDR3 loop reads CASRGGSTYEQYF. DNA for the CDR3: TGTGCCAGCAGAGGAGGCAGTACTTACGAGCAGTACTTC.

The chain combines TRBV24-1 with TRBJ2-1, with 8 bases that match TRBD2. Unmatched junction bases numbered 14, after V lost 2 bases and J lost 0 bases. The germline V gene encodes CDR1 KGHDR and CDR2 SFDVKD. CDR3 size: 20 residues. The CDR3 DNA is TGTGCCACCAGTGATTCGGGCGGGAGGTTGGGGGGGAGCTCCTACAATGAGCAGTTCTTC. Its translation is CATSDSGGRLGGSSYNEQFF.

CDR3 nucleotides: TGCGCCAGCAGCCAAGACCGGAGCGGATATCAGCCCCAGCATTTT. Protein: CASSQDRSGYQPQHF. This chain links TRBV4-3 with TRBJ1-5; D unresolved. Trimming shortened V by 0 bases and J by 5 bases, and 11 bases separated the two germline ends. The germline V gene encodes CDR1 LGHNA and CDR2 YSLEER. The length of the CDR3 is 15 residues.

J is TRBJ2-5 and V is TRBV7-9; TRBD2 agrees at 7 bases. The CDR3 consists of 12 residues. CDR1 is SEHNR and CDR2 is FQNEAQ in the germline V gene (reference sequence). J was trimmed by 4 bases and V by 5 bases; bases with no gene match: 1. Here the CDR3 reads CASSRGGETQYF. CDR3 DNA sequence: TGTGCCAGCAGCCGCGGGGGAGAGACCCAGTACTTC.